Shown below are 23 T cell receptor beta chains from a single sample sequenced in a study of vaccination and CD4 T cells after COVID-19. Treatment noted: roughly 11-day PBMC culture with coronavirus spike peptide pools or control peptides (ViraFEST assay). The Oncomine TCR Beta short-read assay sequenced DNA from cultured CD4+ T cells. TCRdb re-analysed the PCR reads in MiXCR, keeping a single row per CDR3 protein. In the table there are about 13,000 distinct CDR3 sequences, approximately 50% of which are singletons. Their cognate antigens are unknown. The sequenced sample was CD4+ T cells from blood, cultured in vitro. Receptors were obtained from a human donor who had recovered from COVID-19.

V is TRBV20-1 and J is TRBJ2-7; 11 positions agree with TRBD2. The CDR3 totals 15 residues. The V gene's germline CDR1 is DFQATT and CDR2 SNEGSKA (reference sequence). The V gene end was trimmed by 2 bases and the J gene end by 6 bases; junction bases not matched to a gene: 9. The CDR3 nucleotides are TGCAGTGCTAGACCCGGACTAGCGGGTAGGCTCGAGCAGTACTTC. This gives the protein CSARPGLAGRLEQYF.

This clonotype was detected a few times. The CDR3 DNA follows: TGCAGTGCACGGGACAGAGAGGCCGGGGAGCTGTTTTTT. It codes for CSARDREAGELFF. The chain recombines TRBV20-1 with TRBJ2-2; 7 nucleotides agree with TRBD1. This CDR3 contains 13 residues. Germline lookup yields CDR1 DFQATT and CDR2 SNEGSKA (reference sequence). The ends lost 6 bases at V and 6 bases at J; junction bases unmatched: 7.

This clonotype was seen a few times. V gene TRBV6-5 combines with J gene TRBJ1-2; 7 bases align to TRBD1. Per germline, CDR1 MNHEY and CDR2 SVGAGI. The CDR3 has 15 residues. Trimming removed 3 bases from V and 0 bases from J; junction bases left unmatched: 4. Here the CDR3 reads CASSYQGEANYGYTF. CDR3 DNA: TGTGCCAGCAGTTATCAGGGGGAGGCTAACTATGGCTACACCTTC.

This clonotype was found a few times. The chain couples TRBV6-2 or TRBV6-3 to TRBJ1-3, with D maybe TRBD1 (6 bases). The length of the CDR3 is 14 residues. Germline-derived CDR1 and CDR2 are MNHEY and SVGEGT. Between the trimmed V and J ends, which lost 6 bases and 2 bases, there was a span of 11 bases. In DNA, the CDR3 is TGTGCCAGCAGCCGGACAGCGACTGGAAACACCATATATTTT. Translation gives CASSRTATGNTIYF.

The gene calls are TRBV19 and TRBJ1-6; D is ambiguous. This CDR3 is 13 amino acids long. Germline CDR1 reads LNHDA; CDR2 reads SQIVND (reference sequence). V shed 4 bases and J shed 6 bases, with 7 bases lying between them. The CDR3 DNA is TGTGCCAGTAGTACTATGGCTAATTCACCCCTCCACTTT. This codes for CASSTMANSPLHF.

Here the CDR3 reads CASSESSGRFYGYTF. CDR3 in DNA: TGTGCCAGCAGTGAAAGTTCGGGCCGTTTCTATGGCTACACCTTC. V gene TRBV6-1 combines with J gene TRBJ1-2; D is unresolved. Germline CDR1 and CDR2: MNHNS and SASEGT. Trimming removed 2 bases from V and 4 bases from J, with 14 bases in between. The CDR3 spans 15 residues.

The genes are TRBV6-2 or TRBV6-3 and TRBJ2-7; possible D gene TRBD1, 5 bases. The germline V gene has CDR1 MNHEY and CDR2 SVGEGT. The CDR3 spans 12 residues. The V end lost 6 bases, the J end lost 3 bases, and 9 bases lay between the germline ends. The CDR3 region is CASRDDSYEQYF. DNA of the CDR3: TGTGCCAGCAGAGACGACAGCTACGAGCAGTACTTC.

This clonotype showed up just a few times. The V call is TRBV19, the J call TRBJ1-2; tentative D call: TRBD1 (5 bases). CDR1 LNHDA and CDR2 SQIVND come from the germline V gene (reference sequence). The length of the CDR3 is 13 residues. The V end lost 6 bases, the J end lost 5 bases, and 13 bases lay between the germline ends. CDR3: CASSKGHGYGYTF. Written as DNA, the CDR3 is TGTGCCAGTAGCAAGGGGCACGGTTATGGCTACACCTTC.

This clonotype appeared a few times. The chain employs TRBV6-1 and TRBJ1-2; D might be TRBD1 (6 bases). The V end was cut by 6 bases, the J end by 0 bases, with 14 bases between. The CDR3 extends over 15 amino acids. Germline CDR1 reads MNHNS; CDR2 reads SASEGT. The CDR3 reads CASRRNGQPNYGYTF. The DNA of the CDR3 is TGTGCCAGCAGAAGGAATGGACAGCCTAACTATGGCTACACCTTC.

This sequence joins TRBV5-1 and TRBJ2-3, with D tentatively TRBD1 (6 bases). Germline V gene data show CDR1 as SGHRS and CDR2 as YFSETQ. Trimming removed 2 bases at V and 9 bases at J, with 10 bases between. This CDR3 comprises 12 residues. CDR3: CASSLHRETQYF. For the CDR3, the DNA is TGCGCCAGCAGCTTACACAGGGAAACGCAGTATTTT.

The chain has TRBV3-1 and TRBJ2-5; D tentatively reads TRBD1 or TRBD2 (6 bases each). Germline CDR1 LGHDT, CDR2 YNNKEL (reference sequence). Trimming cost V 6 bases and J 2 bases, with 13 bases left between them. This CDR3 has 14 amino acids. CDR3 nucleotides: TGTGCCAGCAGTAGAAAGGGGGGACAAGAGACCCAGTACTTC. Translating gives CASSRKGGQETQYF.

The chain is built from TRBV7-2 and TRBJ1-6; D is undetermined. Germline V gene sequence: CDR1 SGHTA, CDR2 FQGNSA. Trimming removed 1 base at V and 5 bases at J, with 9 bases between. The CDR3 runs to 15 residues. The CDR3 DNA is TGTGCCAGCAGCTTAGAGGGCTGGAATAATTCACCCCTCCACTTT. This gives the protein CASSLEGWNNSPLHF.

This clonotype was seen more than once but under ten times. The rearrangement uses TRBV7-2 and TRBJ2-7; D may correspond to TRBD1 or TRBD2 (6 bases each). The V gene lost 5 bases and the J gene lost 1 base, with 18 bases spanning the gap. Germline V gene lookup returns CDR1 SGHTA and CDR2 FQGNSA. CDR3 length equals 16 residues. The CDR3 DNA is TGTGCCAGCAGCCTAACCGGGAGAAGGGGGTCCTACGAGCAGTACTTC. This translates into CASSLTGRRGSYEQYF.

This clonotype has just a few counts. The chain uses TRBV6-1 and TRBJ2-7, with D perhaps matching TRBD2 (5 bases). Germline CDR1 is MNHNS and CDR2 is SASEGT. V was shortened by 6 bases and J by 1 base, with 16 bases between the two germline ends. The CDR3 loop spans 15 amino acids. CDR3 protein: CASSPHGVSSYEQYF. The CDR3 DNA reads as TGTGCCAGCAGCCCCCACGGGGTATCGTCCTACGAGCAGTACTTC.

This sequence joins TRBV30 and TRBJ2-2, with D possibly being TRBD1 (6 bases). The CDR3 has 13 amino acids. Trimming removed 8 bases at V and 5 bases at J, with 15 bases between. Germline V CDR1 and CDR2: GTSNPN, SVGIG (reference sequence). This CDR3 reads CARMARGTGELFF. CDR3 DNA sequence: TGTGCCCGGATGGCGAGGGGGACCGGGGAGCTGTTTTTT.

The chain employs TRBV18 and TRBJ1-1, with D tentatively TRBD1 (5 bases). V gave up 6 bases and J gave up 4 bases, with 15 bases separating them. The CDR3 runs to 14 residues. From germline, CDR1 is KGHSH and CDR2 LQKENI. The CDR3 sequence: CASSPQGGSTEAFF. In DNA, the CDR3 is TGTGCCAGCTCGCCGCAGGGTGGGAGCACTGAAGCTTTCTTT.

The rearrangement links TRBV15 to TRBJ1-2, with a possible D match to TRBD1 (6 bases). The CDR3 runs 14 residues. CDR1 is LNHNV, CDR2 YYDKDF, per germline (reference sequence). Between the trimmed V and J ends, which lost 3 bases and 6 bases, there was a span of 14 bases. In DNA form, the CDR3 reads TGTGCCACCAGCAGGAGAAACAGGGTTGATGGCTACACCTTC. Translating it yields CATSRRNRVDGYTF.

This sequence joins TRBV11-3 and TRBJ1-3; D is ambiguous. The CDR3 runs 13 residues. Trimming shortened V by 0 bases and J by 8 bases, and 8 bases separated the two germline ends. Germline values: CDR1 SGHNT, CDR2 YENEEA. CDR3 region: CASSLDLGDTIYF. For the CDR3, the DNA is TGTGCCAGCAGCTTAGATCTTGGGGACACCATATATTTT. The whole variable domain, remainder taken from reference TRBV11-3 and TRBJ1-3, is EAGVVQSPRYKIIEKKQPVAFWCNPISGHNTLYWYLQNLGQGPELLIRYENEEAVDDSQLPKDRFSAERLKGVDSTLKIQPAELGDSAVYLCASSLDLGDTIYFGEGSWLTVV.

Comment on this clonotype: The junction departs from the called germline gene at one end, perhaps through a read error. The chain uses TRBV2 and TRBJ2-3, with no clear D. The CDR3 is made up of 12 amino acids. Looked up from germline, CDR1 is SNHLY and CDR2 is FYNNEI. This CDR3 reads CASKYSTDTQYF. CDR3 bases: TGTGCTAGCAAGTACAGCACAGATACGCAGTATTTT.

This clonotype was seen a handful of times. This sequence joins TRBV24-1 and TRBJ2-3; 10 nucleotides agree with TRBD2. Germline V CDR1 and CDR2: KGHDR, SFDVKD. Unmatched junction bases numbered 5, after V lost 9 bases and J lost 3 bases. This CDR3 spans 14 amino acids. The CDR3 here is CATSSGSQTDTQYF. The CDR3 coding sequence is TGTGCCACCTCTAGCGGGAGTCAGACAGATACGCAGTATTTT.

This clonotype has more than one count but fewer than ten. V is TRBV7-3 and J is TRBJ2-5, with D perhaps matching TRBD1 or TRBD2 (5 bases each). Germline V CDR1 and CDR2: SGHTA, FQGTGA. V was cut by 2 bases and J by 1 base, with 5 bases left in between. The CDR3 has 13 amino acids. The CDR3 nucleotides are TGTGCCAGCAGCTTAGGGGGCCAAGAGACCCAGTACTTC. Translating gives CASSLGGQETQYF.

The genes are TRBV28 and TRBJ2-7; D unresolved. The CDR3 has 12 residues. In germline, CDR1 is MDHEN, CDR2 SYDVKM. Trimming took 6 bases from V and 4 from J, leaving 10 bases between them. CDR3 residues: CASSLSRYEQYF. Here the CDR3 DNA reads TGTGCCAGCAGCCTAAGTCGATACGAGCAGTACTTC.

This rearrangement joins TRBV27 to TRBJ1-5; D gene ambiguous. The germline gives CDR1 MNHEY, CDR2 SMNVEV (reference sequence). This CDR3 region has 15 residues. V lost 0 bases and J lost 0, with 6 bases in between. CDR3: CASSLSVNSNQPQHF. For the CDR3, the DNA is TGTGCCAGCAGTTTATCTGTAAATAGCAATCAGCCCCAGCATTTT.